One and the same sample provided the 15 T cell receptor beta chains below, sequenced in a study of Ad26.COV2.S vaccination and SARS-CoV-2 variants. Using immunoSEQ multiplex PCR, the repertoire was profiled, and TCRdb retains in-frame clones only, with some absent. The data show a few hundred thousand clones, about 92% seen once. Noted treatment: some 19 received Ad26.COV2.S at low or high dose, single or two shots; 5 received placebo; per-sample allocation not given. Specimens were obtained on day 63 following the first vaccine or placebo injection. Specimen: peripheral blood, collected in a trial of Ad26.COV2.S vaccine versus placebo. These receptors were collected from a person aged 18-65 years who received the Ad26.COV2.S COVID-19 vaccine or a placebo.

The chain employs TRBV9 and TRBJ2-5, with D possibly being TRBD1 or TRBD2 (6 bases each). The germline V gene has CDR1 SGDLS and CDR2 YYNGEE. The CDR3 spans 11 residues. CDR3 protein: CASGARETQYF. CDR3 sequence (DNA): TGTGCATCGGGGGCGCGTGAGACCCAGTACTTC.

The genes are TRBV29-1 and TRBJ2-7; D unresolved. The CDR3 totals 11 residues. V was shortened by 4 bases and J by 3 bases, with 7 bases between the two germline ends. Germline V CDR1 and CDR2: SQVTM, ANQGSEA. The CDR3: CSVVTDYEQYF. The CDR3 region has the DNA TGCAGCGTTGTGACGGACTACGAGCAGTACTTC.

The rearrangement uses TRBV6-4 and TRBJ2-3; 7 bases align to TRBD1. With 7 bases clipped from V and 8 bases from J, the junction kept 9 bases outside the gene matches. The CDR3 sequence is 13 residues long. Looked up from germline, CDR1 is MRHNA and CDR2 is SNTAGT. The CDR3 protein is CASNRDRKGTQYF. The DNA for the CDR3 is TGTGCCAGCAACCGGGACAGAAAGGGTACGCAGTATTTT.

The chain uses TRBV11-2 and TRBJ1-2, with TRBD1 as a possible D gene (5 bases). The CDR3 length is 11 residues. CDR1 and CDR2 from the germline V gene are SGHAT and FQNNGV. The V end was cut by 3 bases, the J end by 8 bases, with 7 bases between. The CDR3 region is CASSLRGGYTF. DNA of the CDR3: TGTGCCAGCAGCTTGCGGGGGGGCTACACCTTC.

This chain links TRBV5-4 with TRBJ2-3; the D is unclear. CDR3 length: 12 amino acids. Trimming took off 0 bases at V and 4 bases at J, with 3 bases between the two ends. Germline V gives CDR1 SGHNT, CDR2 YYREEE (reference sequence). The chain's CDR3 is CASSLAPDTQYF. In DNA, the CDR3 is TGTGCCAGCAGCTTGGCCCCAGATACGCAGTATTTT.

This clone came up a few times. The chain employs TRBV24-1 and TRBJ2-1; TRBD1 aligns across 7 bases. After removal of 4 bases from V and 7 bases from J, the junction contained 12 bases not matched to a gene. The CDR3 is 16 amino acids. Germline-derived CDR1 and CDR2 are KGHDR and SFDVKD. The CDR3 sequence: CATSDRQGSTLNEQFF. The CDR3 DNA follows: TGTGCCACCAGTGACAGACAGGGTAGTACACTAAATGAGCAGTTCTTC.

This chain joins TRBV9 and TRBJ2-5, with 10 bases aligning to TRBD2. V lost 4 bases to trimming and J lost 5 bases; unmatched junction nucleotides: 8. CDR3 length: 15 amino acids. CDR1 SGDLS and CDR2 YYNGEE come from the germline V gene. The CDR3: CASSLRAGGRETQYF. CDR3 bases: TGTGCCAGCAGCTTAAGAGCGGGAGGGCGGGAGACCCAGTACTTC.

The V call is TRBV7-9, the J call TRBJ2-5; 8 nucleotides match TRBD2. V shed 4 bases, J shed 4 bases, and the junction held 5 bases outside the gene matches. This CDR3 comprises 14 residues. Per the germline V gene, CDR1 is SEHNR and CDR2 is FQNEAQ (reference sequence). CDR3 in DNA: TGTGCCAGCAGCTCCCCAGCGGGAGCAGAGACCCAGTACTTC. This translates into CASSSPAGAETQYF.

DNA for the CDR3: TGTGCCAGCAGCTTAGTTCGAGGGGGGGTATATAATGAGCAGTTCTTC. Its protein is CASSLVRGGVYNEQFF. V and J are TRBV7-9 and TRBJ2-1, with D maybe TRBD2 (7 bases). Germline V gene lookup returns CDR1 SEHNR and CDR2 FQNEAQ (reference sequence). The CDR3 consists of 16 residues. The V end was cut by 1 base, the J end by 7 bases, with 17 bases between.

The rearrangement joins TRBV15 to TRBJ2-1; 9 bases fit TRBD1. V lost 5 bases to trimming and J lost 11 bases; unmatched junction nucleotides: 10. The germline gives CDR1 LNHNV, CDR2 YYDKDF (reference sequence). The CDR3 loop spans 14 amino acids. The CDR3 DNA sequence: TGTGCCACCAGCGCACAGGGGGCTCCGGAAAAGCAGTTCTTC. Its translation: CATSAQGAPEKQFF.

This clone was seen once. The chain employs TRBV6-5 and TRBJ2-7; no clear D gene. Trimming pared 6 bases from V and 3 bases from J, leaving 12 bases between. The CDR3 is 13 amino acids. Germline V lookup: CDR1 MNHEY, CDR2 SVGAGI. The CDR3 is CASRLQSNYEQYF. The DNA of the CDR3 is TGTGCCAGCAGGCTACAATCCAACTACGAGCAGTACTTC.

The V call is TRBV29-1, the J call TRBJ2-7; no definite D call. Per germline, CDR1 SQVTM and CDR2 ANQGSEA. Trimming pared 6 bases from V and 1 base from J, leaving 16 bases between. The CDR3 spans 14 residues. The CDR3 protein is CSVLLSGLSYEQYF. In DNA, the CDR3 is TGCAGCGTGTTGTTGTCGGGCCTGTCCTACGAGCAGTACTTC.

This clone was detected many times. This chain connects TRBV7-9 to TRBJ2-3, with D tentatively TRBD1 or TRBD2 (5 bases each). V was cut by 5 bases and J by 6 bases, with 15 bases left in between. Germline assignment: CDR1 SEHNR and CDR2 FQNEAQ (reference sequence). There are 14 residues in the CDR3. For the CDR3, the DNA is TGTGCCAGCAGCACACAAGGCTGGGGGGATACGCAGTATTTT. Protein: CASSTQGWGDTQYF.

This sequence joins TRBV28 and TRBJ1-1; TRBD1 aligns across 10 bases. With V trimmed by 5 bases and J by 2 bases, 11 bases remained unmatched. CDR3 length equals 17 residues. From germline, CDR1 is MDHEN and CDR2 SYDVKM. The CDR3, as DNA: TGTGCCAGCAGTCCTCCCTCCGGGACAGGGGTCAACACTGAAGCTTTCTTT. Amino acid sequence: CASSPPSGTGVNTEAFF.

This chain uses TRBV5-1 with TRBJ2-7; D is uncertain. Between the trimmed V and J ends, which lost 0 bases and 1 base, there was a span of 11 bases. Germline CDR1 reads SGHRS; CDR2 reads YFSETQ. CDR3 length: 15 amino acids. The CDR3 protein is CASSLAILGSYEQYF. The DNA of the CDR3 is TGCGCCAGCAGCTTGGCTATACTGGGGTCCTACGAGCAGTACTTC. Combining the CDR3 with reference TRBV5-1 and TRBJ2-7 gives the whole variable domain KAGVTQTPRYLIKTRGQQVTLSCSPISGHRSVSWYQQTPGQGLQFLFEYFSETQRNKGNFPGRFSGRQFSNSRSEMNVSTLELGDSALYLCASSLAILGSYEQYFGPGTRLTVT.